This entry concerns a single TCR beta chain. Its antigen is unidentified. This sample is drawn from a study of T cell responses to AZD1222 COVID-19 vaccine. The method was immunoSEQ multiplex PCR; TCRdb's version includes in-frame clones alone and lacks a portion of them. The sample includes 56,000 or so clones, 88% of them seen just once. Study results and limitations: With dominance at 160-218 and 743-854, vaccine-associated CD4 TCRs spanned spike. No day 14 peak samples; only post-peak repertoires were characterized. Donors, mostly white British, included more females; clonal diversity was possibly underestimated. Within unmutated variant regions lay the reported targets of nearly half of spike-specific TCRs.

CDR1 is MNHEY, CDR2 SVGAGI, per germline. The V gene lost 6 bases and the J gene lost 8 bases, with 14 bases spanning the gap. The CDR3 is 13 residues long. The rearrangement joins TRBV6-5 to TRBJ1-5; tentatively, D is TRBD1 (6 bases). This TCR was recovered from an adult in good health. The material was peripheral blood, obtained on day 0 of AZD1222 vaccination. The CDR3 is CASRGVQGEPQHF. The DNA for the CDR3 is TGTGCCAGCAGGGGGGTACAGGGTGAGCCCCAGCATTTT.